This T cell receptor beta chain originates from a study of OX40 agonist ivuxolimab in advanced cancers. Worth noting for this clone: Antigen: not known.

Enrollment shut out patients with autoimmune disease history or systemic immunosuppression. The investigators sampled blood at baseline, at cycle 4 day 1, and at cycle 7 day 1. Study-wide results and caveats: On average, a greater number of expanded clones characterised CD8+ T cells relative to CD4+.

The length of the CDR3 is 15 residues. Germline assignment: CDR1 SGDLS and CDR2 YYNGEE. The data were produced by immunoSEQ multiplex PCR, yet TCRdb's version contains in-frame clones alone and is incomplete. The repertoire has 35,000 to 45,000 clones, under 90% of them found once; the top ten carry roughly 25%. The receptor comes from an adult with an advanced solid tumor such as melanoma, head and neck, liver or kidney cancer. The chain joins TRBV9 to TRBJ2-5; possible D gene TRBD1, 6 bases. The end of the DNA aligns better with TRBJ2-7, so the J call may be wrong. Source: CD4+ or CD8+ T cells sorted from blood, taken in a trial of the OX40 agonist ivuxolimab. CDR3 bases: TGTGCCAGCAGCCTCCGGGACACTTACCACTACGAGCAGTACTTC. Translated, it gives CASSLRDTYHYEQYF.